A selection of T cell receptor beta chains follows, all from one sample in a study of blood T cell repertoires in COVID-19. Profiled with immunoSEQ multiplex PCR; TCRdb holds only in-frame clones, not every one. The data contain about 97,000 clones, just under 95% of them singletons. Sequenced material: peripheral blood. The receptor set was obtained from a woman in her 50s with COVID-19, enrolled during active disease. Each CDR3 is given with its conserved first and last residue. The order of the fields is CDR3 DNA, CDR3 protein, D gene, clone size, J gene, V gene. A D gene is named only where the DNA matches it firmly. Clone size is shown for a subset of rows, as once, few, many or a class of expanded clone.

DNA: TGTGCCAGCAGCGTAGGACAGGGGGATGAAAAACTGTTTTTT
CDR3: CASSVGQGDEKLFF
D: TRBD1
size: NA
J: TRBJ1-4
V: TRBV9

DNA: TGTGCCAGCGAGCGCCGGACAGGGTCTAGCACAGATACGCAGTATTTT
CDR3: CASERRTGSSTDTQYF
D: TRBD1
size: NA
J: TRBJ2-3
V: TRBV5-4

DNA: TGTGCCAGTAGTACTCGGGACAGGGGCTTAGGAGGCTACACCTTC
CDR3: CASSTRDRGLGGYTF
D: TRBD1
size: NA
J: TRBJ1-2
V: TRBV19

DNA: TGTGCCAGCATCCCAGCGGGGGGGCGGAACACTGAAGCTTTCTTT
CDR3: CASIPAGGRNTEAFF
D: NA
size: NA
J: TRBJ1-1
V: TRBV5-8

DNA: TGTGCCAGCAGTGAATTGGCAGGGTTGGAGGGCTACACCTTC
CDR3: CASSELAGLEGYTF
D: NA
size: NA
J: TRBJ1-2
V: TRBV6-1

DNA: TGTGCCTGGAGTGTTACAGGGGGCCGGAACACCATATATTTT
CDR3: CAWSVTGGRNTIYF
D: TRBD1
size: NA
J: TRBJ1-3
V: TRBV30

DNA: TGTGCCAGTCGTCCGACAGGCCGAGAGACCCAGTACTTC
CDR3: CASRPTGRETQYF
D: NA
size: NA
J: TRBJ2-5
V: TRBV18

DNA: TGTGCCAGCGCCTGGGAGGGCCCGAGGAATTCACCCCTCCACTTT
CDR3: CASAWEGPRNSPLHF
D: NA
size: NA
J: TRBJ1-6
V: TRBV21-1

DNA: TGTGCCAGCAGCCGTGACAGGATAGTTAACACCGGGGAGCTGTTTTTT
CDR3: CASSRDRIVNTGELFF
D: NA
size: NA
J: TRBJ2-2
V: TRBV2

DNA: TGTGCCAGCAGCTTCCCGGGACAGAGTTCAATGAACACTGAAGCTTTCTTT
CDR3: CASSFPGQSSMNTEAFF
D: TRBD1
size: NA
J: TRBJ1-1
V: TRBV5-6

DNA: TGTGCTAGTGGTTCTCAGTCGGGACTTCACAATGAGCAGTTCTTC
CDR3: CASGSQSGLHNEQFF
D: NA
size: NA
J: TRBJ2-1
V: TRBV12-5

DNA: TGTGCCAGCAGCCCCCCGACGGGACTTCTATCCGGTCAGCCCCAGCATTTT
CDR3: CASSPPTGLLSGQPQHF
D: NA
size: NA
J: TRBJ1-5
V: TRBV5-8

DNA: TGTGCCAGCAGCAAACTGGCAGAACCCGGGGAGCTGTTTTTT
CDR3: CASSKLAEPGELFF
D: NA
size: NA
J: TRBJ2-2
V: TRBV21-1

DNA: TGTGCCAGCAGGCTAGCGGGGCCCGGGGAGCTGTTTTTT
CDR3: CASRLAGPGELFF
D: TRBD2
size: few
J: TRBJ2-2
V: TRBV27

DNA: TGCGCCAGCAGCCAGTACTCGACTTTGATAACTAACTATGGCTACACCTTC
CDR3: CASSQYSTLITNYGYTF
D: NA
size: NA
J: TRBJ1-2
V: TRBV4-1

DNA: TGTGCCAGTAGTATTACGACAGGGAGACTTATGAACACTGAAGCTTTCTTT
CDR3: CASSITTGRLMNTEAFF
D: TRBD1
size: NA
J: TRBJ1-1
V: TRBV19

DNA: TGTGCCAGCAGTTCCGGGACAGGGGGCACAGATACGCAGTATTTT
CDR3: CASSSGTGGTDTQYF
D: TRBD1
size: NA
J: TRBJ2-3
V: TRBV27

DNA: TGTGCCAGCAGTCTAGGGGGGGGCAATCAGCCCCAGCATTTT
CDR3: CASSLGGGNQPQHF
D: NA
size: NA
J: TRBJ1-5
V: TRBV7-2

DNA: TGTGCCAGCAGCCCCGGACAGGGGGCAACAGATACGCAGTATTTT
CDR3: CASSPGQGATDTQYF
D: TRBD1
size: NA
J: TRBJ2-3
V: TRBV7-6

DNA: TGTGCCAGCAGCCCTCAAGACAGGCAAGCTTTCTTT
CDR3: CASSPQDRQAFF
D: NA
size: NA
J: TRBJ1-1
V: TRBV6-2/TRBV6-3

DNA: TGTGCCAGCTTAGTCCCACGAACGACTGAAGCTTTCTTT
CDR3: CASLVPRTTEAFF
D: NA
size: NA
J: TRBJ1-1
V: TRBV6-6

DNA: TGTGCCAGCAGCCCAACAGGCTCTGGAAACACCATATATTTT
CDR3: CASSPTGSGNTIYF
D: NA
size: NA
J: TRBJ1-3
V: TRBV27

DNA: TGTGCCAGTAGTATCCGGGCGGGCAGCTCTGGAAACACCATATATTTT
CDR3: CASSIRAGSSGNTIYF
D: NA
size: few
J: TRBJ1-3
V: TRBV19

DNA: TGTGCCAGCTCACCACAACTCACACTAGCGGGGGGTGCTCGGGATACGCAGTATTTT
CDR3: CASSPQLTLAGGARDTQYF
D: TRBD2
size: NA
J: TRBJ2-3
V: TRBV18

DNA: TGTGCTAGTGGTACGGGACTAGCCAAAAACATTCAGTACTTC
CDR3: CASGTGLAKNIQYF
D: NA
size: NA
J: TRBJ2-4
V: TRBV12-5

DNA: TGCAGCGTTGATCCGGGTAACTATGGCTACACCTTC
CDR3: CSVDPGNYGYTF
D: NA
size: NA
J: TRBJ1-2
V: TRBV29-1

DNA: TGTGCCTGGAGTGTTGGTGTAGCAGACAGCAATCAGCCCCAGCATTTT
CDR3: CAWSVGVADSNQPQHF
D: NA
size: NA
J: TRBJ1-5
V: TRBV30

DNA: TGTGCCAGCAGCGTAGGCTGGGGGGATCAGCCCCAGCATTTT
CDR3: CASSVGWGDQPQHF
D: NA
size: NA
J: TRBJ1-5
V: TRBV9

DNA: TGTGCCAGCAGCCCCGGGACAATCGGCTACACCTTC
CDR3: CASSPGTIGYTF
D: NA
size: NA
J: TRBJ1-2
V: TRBV28

DNA: TGTGCCAGTAGCTTAGCCCCCACTGAAGCTTTCTTT
CDR3: CASSLAPTEAFF
D: NA
size: NA
J: TRBJ1-1
V: TRBV19

DNA: TGTGCTAGTGGGCCTCGCGAGACAGGCCTGAAGGTTGACAATCAGCCCCAGCATTTT
CDR3: CASGPRETGLKVDNQPQHF
D: NA
size: NA
J: TRBJ1-5
V: TRBV12-5

DNA: TGTGCCAGCAGCCCCGCCAATTTACAGGGGGGCGCCATCGGCTACACCTTC
CDR3: CASSPANLQGGAIGYTF
D: TRBD1
size: NA
J: TRBJ1-2
V: TRBV5-6

DNA: TGTGCCAGCAGTAACTCTTCTTGGGACATCAGGGATACGCAGTATTTT
CDR3: CASSNSSWDIRDTQYF
D: NA
size: NA
J: TRBJ2-3
V: TRBV6-2/TRBV6-3

DNA: TGTGCCAGCAGTTCCGGGAGGAATGAAAAACTGTTTTTT
CDR3: CASSSGRNEKLFF
D: NA
size: NA
J: TRBJ1-4
V: TRBV28

DNA: TGTGCCAGCACGACAGGGGGCGACTATGGCTACACCTTC
CDR3: CASTTGGDYGYTF
D: TRBD1
size: NA
J: TRBJ1-2
V: TRBV2

DNA: TGCGCCAGCAGCCCCGGGACTAGGGGCGATGAGCAGTTCTTC
CDR3: CASSPGTRGDEQFF
D: TRBD2
size: NA
J: TRBJ2-1
V: TRBV5-1

DNA: TGTGCCAGCTCTAGCGCCCACTTACCGACTAGCACAGATACGCAGTATTTT
CDR3: CASSSAHLPTSTDTQYF
D: NA
size: NA
J: TRBJ2-3
V: TRBV7-6

DNA: TGTGCCAGCAGCAGGGACAGCCTCATGGGTGGCTACACCTTC
CDR3: CASSRDSLMGGYTF
D: TRBD1
size: NA
J: TRBJ1-2
V: TRBV7-2

DNA: TGTGCCAGCAGCCAAGGAGGGATCACCGGGGAGCTGTTTTTT
CDR3: CASSQGGITGELFF
D: NA
size: NA
J: TRBJ2-2
V: TRBV3-1/TRBV3-2

DNA: TGTGCCAGCAGTGAATCCGGACAGGGTCTCTATGGCTACACCTTC
CDR3: CASSESGQGLYGYTF
D: TRBD1
size: NA
J: TRBJ1-2
V: TRBV25-1

DNA: TGCGCCAGCAGCCTACAGGGACAGTCGACTTCCTTCTTCTTC
CDR3: CASSLQGQSTSFFF
D: TRBD1
size: once
J: TRBJ1-2
V: TRBV5-1

DNA: TGTGCCAGCAATCTAACAGGGTTGGACACTGAAGCTTTCTTT
CDR3: CASNLTGLDTEAFF
D: NA
size: few
J: TRBJ1-1
V: TRBV6-5

DNA: TGTGCCAGCAGCTCTGACACGCGTACAGGGGGCTATGGCTACACCTTC
CDR3: CASSSDTRTGGYGYTF
D: TRBD1
size: NA
J: TRBJ1-2
V: TRBV11-1

DNA: TGTGCCAGTAGTATATCGGGACAGGGAGATCAGCCCCAGCATTTT
CDR3: CASSISGQGDQPQHF
D: TRBD1
size: NA
J: TRBJ1-5
V: TRBV19

DNA: TGTGCCACCAGCAGAGGGGAGCGGGGGGTCGAGACCCAGTACTTC
CDR3: CATSRGERGVETQYF
D: TRBD2
size: NA
J: TRBJ2-5
V: TRBV15

DNA: TGCGCCAGCAGAGATCGGACAGGGGCCCAGAACACTGAAGCTTTCTTT
CDR3: CASRDRTGAQNTEAFF
D: TRBD1
size: NA
J: TRBJ1-1
V: TRBV5-1